A single TCR beta chain is shown here with its context. The antigen remains unidentified. The sample originates from a study of radiation and T cells in renal cell carcinoma. Germline V lookup: CDR1 MGHRA, CDR2 YSYEKL. This CDR3 spans 17 amino acids. V was clipped by 0 bases and J by 5 bases; unmatched bases: 10. Noted time point: blood 2 weeks post-SBRT. Treatment reported: 15 Gy SBRT to primary tumor, nephrectomy 4 weeks later. The patient's renal cell carcinoma had clear cell pathology. Here immunoSEQ multiplex PCR was the method, and the copy in TCRdb shows in-frame clones only, minus some. The sample carries some 130,000 clones, 88% recorded once. Notes on the study in general: Top tumor clonotypes rose in blood 2 weeks post-radiation, then contracted. Baseline intratumoral clonotype presence is unknown without pretreatment biopsies.

The clonotype was recovered from a woman aged 70 to 79 with renal cell carcinoma. This chain uses TRBV4-1 with TRBJ2-3; 8 bases map to TRBD2. This sample comprised blood, obtained from a patient whose treatment included radiotherapy and nephrectomy. The CDR3 region is CASSQDPGGSVGDTQYF. Written as DNA, the CDR3 is TGCGCCAGCAGCCAAGATCCGGGGGGGTCGGTGGGAGATACGCAGTATTTT.